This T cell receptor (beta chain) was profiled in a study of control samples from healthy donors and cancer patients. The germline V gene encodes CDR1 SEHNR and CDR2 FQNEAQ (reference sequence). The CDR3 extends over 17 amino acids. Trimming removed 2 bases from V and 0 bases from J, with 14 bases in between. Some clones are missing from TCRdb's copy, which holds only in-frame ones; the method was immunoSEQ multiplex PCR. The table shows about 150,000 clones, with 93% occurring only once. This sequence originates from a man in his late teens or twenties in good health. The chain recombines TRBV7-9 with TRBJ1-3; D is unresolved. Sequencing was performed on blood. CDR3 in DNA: TGTGCCAGCAGCTTACCTCGCTTTAAGGGCTCTGGAAACACCATATATTTT. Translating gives CASSLPRFKGSGNTIYF. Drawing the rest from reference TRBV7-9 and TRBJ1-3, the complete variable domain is DTGVSQNPRHKITKRGQNVTFRCDPISEHNRLYWYRQTLGQGPEFLTYFQNEAQLEKSRLLSDRFSAERPKGSFSTLEIQRTEQGDSAMYLCASSLPRFKGSGNTIYFGEGSWLTVV.